The source of this T cell receptor (beta chain) is a study of blood T cell repertoires in COVID-19. Trimming removed 4 bases from V and 7 bases from J; junction bases left unmatched: 7. Germline loops: CDR1 SNHLY, CDR2 FYNNEI. The CDR3 extends over 13 amino acids. This table comes from immunoSEQ multiplex PCR, and its TCRdb copy is limited to in-frame clones, with some not included. The sample comprises around 180,000 clones, about 81% of which are singletons, and around 11% rests with the top ten. The chain carries TRBV2 and TRBJ2-7, with 7 bases fitting TRBD2. This TCR derives from a woman aged 80 or older with COVID-19, enrolled during active disease. Sequenced: peripheral blood. The CDR3 DNA reads as TGTGCCAGCAGTGTAGGAGTGGGAGGGGAGCAGTACTTC. As protein: CASSVGVGGEQYF.